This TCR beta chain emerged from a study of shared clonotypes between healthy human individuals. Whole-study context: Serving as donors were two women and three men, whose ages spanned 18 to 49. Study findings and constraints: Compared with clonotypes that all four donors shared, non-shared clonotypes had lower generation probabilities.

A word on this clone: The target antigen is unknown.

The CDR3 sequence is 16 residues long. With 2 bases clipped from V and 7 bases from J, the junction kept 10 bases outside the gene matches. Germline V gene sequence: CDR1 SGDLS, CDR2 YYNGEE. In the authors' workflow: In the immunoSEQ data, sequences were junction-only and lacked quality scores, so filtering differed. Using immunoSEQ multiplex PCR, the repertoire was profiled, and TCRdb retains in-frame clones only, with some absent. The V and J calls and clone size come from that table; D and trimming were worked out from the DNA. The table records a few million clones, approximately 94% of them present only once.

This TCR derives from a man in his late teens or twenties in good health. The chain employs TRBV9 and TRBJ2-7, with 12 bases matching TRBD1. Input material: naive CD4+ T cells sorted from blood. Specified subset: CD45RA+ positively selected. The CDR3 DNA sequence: TGTGCCAGCAGCGTTTCCCCGGGACAGGGGGCTCGGGAGCAGTACTTC. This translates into CASSVSPGQGAREQYF.